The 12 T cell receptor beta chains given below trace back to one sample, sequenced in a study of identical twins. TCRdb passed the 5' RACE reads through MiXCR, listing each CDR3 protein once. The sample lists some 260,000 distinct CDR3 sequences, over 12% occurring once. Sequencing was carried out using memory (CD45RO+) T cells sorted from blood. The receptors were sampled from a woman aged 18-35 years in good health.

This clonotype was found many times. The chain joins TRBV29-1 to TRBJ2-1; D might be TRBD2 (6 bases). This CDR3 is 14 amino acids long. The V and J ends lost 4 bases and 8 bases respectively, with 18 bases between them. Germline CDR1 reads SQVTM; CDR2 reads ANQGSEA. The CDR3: CSVVGGTPSDEQFF. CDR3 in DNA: TGCAGCGTTGTAGGCGGGACTCCCTCGGATGAGCAGTTCTTC.

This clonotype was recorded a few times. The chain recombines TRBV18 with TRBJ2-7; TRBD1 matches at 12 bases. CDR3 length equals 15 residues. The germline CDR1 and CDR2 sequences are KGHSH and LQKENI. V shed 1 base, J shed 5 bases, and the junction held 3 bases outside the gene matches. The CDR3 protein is CASSPRDRGQNEQYF. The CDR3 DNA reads TGTGCCAGCTCACCACGGGACAGGGGGCAGAACGAGCAGTACTTC.

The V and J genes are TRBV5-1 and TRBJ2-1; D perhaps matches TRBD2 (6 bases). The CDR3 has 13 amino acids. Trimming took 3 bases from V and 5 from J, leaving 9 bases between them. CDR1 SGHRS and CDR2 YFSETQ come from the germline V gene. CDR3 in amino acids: CASSYRLDNEQFF. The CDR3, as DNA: TGCGCCAGCAGCTATAGACTAGACAATGAGCAGTTCTTC.

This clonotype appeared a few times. The CDR3 loop reads CASSLDRASTEAFF. The DNA for the CDR3 is TGCGCCAGCAGCCTGGACAGGGCGAGTACTGAAGCTTTCTTT. V gene TRBV4-3 combines with J gene TRBJ1-1; 8 bases line up with TRBD1. V was clipped by 4 bases and J by 5 bases; unmatched bases: 6. Germline V CDR1 and CDR2: LGHNA, YSLEER. The CDR3 is made up of 14 amino acids.

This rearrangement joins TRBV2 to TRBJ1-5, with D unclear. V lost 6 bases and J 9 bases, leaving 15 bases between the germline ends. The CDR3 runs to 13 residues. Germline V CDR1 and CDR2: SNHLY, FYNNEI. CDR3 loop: CASRGRVSGPQHF. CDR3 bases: TGTGCCAGCAGGGGCCGAGTATCAGGGCCCCAGCATTTT.

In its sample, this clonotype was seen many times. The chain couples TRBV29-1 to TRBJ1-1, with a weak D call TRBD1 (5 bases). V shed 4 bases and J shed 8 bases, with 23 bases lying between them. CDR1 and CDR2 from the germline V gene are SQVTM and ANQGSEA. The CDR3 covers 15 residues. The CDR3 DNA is TGCAGCGTTGGTGAGGGATCGCGTCGTGGACAAGAAGCTTTCTTT. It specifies CSVGEGSRRGQEAFF.

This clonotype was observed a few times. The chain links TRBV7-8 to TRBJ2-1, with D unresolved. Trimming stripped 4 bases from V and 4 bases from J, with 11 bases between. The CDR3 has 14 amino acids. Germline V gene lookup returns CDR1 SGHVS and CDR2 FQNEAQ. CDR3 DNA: TGTGCCAGCAGCTACGTGGTGGGATACAATGAGCAGTTCTTC. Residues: CASSYVVGYNEQFF. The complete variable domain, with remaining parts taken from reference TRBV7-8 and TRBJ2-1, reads GAGVSQSPRYKVAKRGQDVALRCDPISGHVSLFWYQQALGQGPEFLTYFQNEAQLDKSGLPSDRFFAERPEGSVSTLKIQRTQQEDSAVYLCASSYVVGYNEQFFGPGTRLTVL.

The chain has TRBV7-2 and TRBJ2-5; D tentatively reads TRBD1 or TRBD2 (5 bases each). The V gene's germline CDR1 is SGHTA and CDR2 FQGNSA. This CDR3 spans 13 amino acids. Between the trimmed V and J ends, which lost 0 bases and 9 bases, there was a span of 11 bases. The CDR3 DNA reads TGTGCCAGCAGCTTAGCGGGGCTGGGAGCCCAGTACTTC. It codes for CASSLAGLGAQYF.

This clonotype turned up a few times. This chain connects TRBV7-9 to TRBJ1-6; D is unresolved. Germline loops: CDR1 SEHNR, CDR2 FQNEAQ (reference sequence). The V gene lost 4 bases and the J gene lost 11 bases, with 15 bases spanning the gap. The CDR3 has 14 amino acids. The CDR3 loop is CASSYGFTGPPLHF. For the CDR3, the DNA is TGTGCCAGCAGCTACGGGTTTACTGGCCCACCCCTCCACTTT.

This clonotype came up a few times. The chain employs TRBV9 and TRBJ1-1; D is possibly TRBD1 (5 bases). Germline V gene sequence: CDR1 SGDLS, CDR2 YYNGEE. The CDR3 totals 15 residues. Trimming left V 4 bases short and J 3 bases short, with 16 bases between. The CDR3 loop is CASSPSPRGDTEAFF. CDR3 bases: TGTGCCAGCAGCCCATCACCGCGAGGGGACACTGAAGCTTTCTTT.

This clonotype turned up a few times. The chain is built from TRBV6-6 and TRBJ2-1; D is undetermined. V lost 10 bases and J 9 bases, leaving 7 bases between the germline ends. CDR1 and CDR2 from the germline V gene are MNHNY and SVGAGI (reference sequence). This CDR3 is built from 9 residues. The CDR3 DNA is TGTGCCACCTTTCCTGAGCAGTTCTTC. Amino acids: CATFPEQFF.

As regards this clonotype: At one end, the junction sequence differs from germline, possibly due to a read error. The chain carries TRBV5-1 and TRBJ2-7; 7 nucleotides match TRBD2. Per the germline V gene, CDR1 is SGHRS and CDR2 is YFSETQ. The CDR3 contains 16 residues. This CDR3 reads CASSTQTGTGGYVQYF. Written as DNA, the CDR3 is TGCGCCAGCAGCACTCAGACCGGGACGGGAGGCTACGTGCAGTACTTC. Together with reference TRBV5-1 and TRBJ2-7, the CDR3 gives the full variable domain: KAGVTQTPRYLIKTRGQQVTLSCSPISGHRSVSWYQQTPGQGLQFLFEYFSETQRNKGNFPGRFSGRQFSNSRSEMNVSTLELGDSALYLCASSTQTGTGGYVQYFGPGTRLTVT.